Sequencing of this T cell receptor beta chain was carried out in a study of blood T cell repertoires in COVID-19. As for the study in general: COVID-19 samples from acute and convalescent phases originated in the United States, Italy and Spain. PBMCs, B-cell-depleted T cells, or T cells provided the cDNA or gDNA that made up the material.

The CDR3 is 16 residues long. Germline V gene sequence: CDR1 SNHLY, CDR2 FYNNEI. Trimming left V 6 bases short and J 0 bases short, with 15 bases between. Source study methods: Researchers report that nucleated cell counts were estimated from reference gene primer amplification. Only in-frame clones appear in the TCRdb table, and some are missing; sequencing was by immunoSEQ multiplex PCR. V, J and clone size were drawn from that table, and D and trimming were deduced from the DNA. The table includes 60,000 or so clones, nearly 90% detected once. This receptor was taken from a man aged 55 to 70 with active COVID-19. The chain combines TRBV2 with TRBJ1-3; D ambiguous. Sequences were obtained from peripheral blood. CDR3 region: CASSLTEISSGNTIYF. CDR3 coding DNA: TGTGCCAGCAGCTTGACGGAGATTAGCTCTGGAAACACCATATATTTT.